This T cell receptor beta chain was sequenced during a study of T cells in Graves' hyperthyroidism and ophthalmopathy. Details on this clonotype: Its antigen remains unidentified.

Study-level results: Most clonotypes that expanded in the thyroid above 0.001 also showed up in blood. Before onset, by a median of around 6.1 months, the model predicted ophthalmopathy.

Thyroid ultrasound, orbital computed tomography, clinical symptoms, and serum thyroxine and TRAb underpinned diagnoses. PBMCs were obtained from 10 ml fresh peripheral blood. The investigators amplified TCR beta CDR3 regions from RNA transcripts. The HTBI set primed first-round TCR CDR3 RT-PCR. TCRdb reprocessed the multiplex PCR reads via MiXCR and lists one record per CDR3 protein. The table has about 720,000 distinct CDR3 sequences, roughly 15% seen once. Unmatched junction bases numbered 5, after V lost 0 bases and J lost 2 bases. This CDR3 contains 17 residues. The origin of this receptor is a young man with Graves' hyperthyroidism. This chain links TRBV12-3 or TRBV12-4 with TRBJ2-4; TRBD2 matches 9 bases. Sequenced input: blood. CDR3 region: CASSLAGLAGTKNIQYF. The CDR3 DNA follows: TGTGCCAGCAGTTTAGCGGGACTAGCTGGTACCAAAAACATTCAGTACTTC.